A single sample gave rise to the 20 T cell receptor beta chains below, sequenced in a study of blood T cell repertoires in COVID-19. Assay used: immunoSEQ multiplex PCR; TCRdb lists only in-frame clones, some missing. The data contain about 60,000 clones, 70% to 85% of them singletons. The sample consisted of peripheral blood. Every receptor here comes from a man between 60 and 75 years old with acute or convalescent COVID-19.

The chain uses TRBV18 and TRBJ2-2, with D perhaps TRBD2 (6 bases). V lost 1 base, J lost 3 bases, and 15 bases lay in between. The CDR3 covers 17 residues. Germline assignment: CDR1 KGHSH and CDR2 LQKENI. The DNA for the CDR3 is TGTGCCAGCTCACCACGGGAGGACGAAAGGGACACCGGGGAGCTGTTTTTT. The encoded protein is CASSPREDERDTGELFF.

The chain employs TRBV7-3 and TRBJ2-3; 8 nucleotides line up with TRBD2. Germline assignment: CDR1 SGHTA and CDR2 FQGTGA. The CDR3 contains 17 residues. V shed 0 bases and J 0 bases; nucleotides not matched to a gene: 5. The CDR3 DNA reads as TGTGCCAGCAGCTTAACCGGACTAGCCTCTAGCACAGATACGCAGTATTTT. Translation: CASSLTGLASSTDTQYF. The full variable domain, in which reference TRBV7-3 and TRBJ2-3 provide the parts outside the CDR3, is GAGVSQTPSNKVTEKGKYVELRCDPISGHTALYWYRQSLGQGPEFLIYFQGTGAADDSGLPNDRFFAVRPEGSVSTLKIQRTERGDSAVYLCASSLTGLASSTDTQYFGPGTRLTVL.

The rearrangement links TRBV7-8 to TRBJ2-5; 9 nucleotides match TRBD1. This CDR3 is 15 amino acids long. V lost 5 bases to trimming and J lost 5 bases; unmatched junction nucleotides: 9. From germline, CDR1 is SGHVS and CDR2 FQNEAQ. This CDR3 is CASSPGTGSLETQYF. The CDR3 DNA reads as TGTGCCAGCAGCCCCGGGACAGGGAGTTTGGAGACCCAGTACTTC.

This clone was detected only once. This sequence joins TRBV5-1 and TRBJ1-1, with D unclear. This CDR3 contains 14 residues. V dropped 0 bases and J dropped 5 bases, with 11 bases sitting between them. Germline-derived CDR1 and CDR2 are SGHRS and YFSETQ. The CDR3 reads CASSLEEAETEAFF. The CDR3 nucleotides read TGCGCCAGCAGCTTGGAAGAGGCGGAGACTGAAGCTTTCTTT.

CDR3 in amino acids: CATSGGRDTDTQYF. The CDR3, as DNA: TGTGCCACCAGTGGCGGCAGGGACACAGATACGCAGTATTTT. The chain links TRBV24-1 to TRBJ2-3; TRBD1 might be the D (5 bases). CDR3 length equals 14 residues. Germline values: CDR1 KGHDR, CDR2 SFDVKD. V dropped 5 bases and J dropped 2 bases, with 10 bases sitting between them.

This chain joins TRBV29-1 and TRBJ2-7; D not resolved. CDR1 is SQVTM and CDR2 is ANQGSEA in the germline V gene. V lost 3 bases and J 3 bases, leaving 6 bases between the germline ends. The CDR3 loop spans 11 amino acids. CDR3 sequence reads: CSVDVYYEQYF. CDR3 coding DNA: TGCAGCGTTGACGTGTACTACGAGCAGTACTTC.

In this sample, this clone turned up a few times. The chain combines TRBV9 with TRBJ2-2, with 8 nucleotides matching TRBD2. The junction had 5 bases not matched to a gene; V was cut back by 1 base and J by 0 bases. Looked up from germline, CDR1 is SGDLS and CDR2 is YYNGEE. The CDR3 contains 17 residues. The chain's CDR3 is CASSVRVAGPNTGELFF. The CDR3 DNA is TGTGCCAGCAGCGTAAGGGTAGCGGGGCCGAACACCGGGGAGCTGTTTTTT.

This clone came up once. The rearrangement links TRBV4-1 to TRBJ1-4; 7 nucleotides align to TRBD1. V lost 0 bases and J lost 7; bases outside the gene matches: 8. CDR3 size: 16 residues. Germline values: CDR1 MGHRA, CDR2 YSYEKL. The CDR3 loop is CASSQDVAGGTEKLFF. The CDR3 bases are TGCGCCAGCAGCCAAGATGTGGCAGGGGGGACTGAAAAACTGTTTTTT.

This clone was picked up one time. The V gene is TRBV11-1, the J gene TRBJ2-4, with D maybe TRBD1 (5 bases). The CDR3 contains 12 residues. Germline-derived CDR1 and CDR2 are SGHAT and FQDESV (reference sequence). The ends were cut back, 2 bases at V and 9 bases at J, with 8 bases in the middle. The CDR3 protein is CASSLQGSIQYF. CDR3 DNA: TGTGCCAGCAGCTTACAGGGAAGCATTCAGTACTTC.

The V call is TRBV2, the J call TRBJ2-3; 8 positions match TRBD1. Germline CDR1 is SNHLY and CDR2 is FYNNEI. The CDR3 totals 14 residues. After removal of 6 bases from V and 10 bases from J, the junction contained 12 bases not matched to a gene. The CDR3 region is CASRDTGQGVSQYF. DNA for the CDR3: TGTGCCAGCAGAGACACTGGACAGGGTGTATCGCAGTATTTT.

This chain uses TRBV7-3 with TRBJ2-6; TRBD2 might be the D (6 bases). The V gene lost 2 bases and the J gene lost 4 bases, with 12 bases spanning the gap. From germline, CDR1 is SGHTA and CDR2 FQGTGA. The CDR3 spans 16 residues. DNA for the CDR3: TGTGCCAGCAGCTTATCCGGGGGAAGAGGGGCCAACGTCCTGACTTTC. Amino acids: CASSLSGGRGANVLTF.

This chain uses TRBV19 with TRBJ1-1; D perhaps matches TRBD1 (5 bases). Between the trimmed V and J ends, which lost 9 bases and 4 bases, there was a span of 9 bases. This CDR3 spans 11 amino acids. CDR1 LNHDA and CDR2 SQIVND come from the germline V gene (reference sequence). The CDR3 DNA is TGTGCCAGCAGGGTTGGCACTGAAGCTTTCTTT. It translates to CASRVGTEAFF.

V and J are TRBV11-2 and TRBJ1-6; 7 bases map to TRBD1. The trim removed 3 bases at V and 8 bases at J, leaving 4 bases unmatched. CDR1 is SGHAT and CDR2 is FQNNGV in the germline V gene. CDR3 size: 14 residues. The CDR3 here is CASSLNRGDSPLHF. The CDR3, as DNA: TGTGCCAGCAGCTTGAACAGGGGTGATTCACCCCTCCACTTT.

This chain uses TRBV7-6 with TRBJ1-2; D remains unclear. The ends were cut back, 5 bases at V and 3 bases at J, with 22 bases in the middle. Germline V lookup: CDR1 SGHVS, CDR2 FNYEAQ. This CDR3 has 17 amino acids. The CDR3 DNA follows: TGTGCCAGCAGCCCCTTGGAGGCGGGGAGGACCCACTATGGCTACACCTTC. It translates to CASSPLEAGRTHYGYTF.

The chain links TRBV19 to TRBJ2-7, with D tentatively TRBD1 (8 bases). The length of the CDR3 is 12 residues. The germline V gene has CDR1 LNHDA and CDR2 SQIVND (reference sequence). Trimming took off 8 bases at V and 7 bases at J, with 15 bases between the two ends. The CDR3 is CASGQGLREQYF. The CDR3, as DNA: TGTGCCAGTGGACAGGGACTACGGGAGCAGTACTTC. The entire variable domain, with the rest obtained from reference TRBV19 and TRBJ2-7, is as follows: DGGITQSPKYLFRKEGQNVTLSCEQNLNHDAMYWYRQDPGQGLRLIYYSQIVNDFQKGDIAEGYSVSREKKESFPLTVTSAQKNPTAFYLCASGQGLREQYFGPGTRLTVT.

This chain connects TRBV19 to TRBJ2-5, with 8 positions matching TRBD1. Germline CDR1 reads LNHDA; CDR2 reads SQIVND (reference sequence). Trimming cost V 0 bases and J 5 bases; bases outside gene matches: 8. The CDR3 length is 16 residues. CDR3 residues: CASSIEGTGEEETQYF. For the CDR3, the DNA is TGTGCCAGTAGTATAGAGGGGACAGGCGAGGAGGAGACCCAGTACTTC.

This clone was detected a few times. The genes are TRBV2 and TRBJ1-2; 8 nucleotides agree with TRBD1. There are 15 residues in the CDR3. Germline CDR1 SNHLY, CDR2 FYNNEI. After removal of 6 bases from V and 0 bases from J, the junction contained 6 bases not matched to a gene. The CDR3 DNA reads as TGTGCCAGCAGGGGGGACAGGAACGCTAACTATGGCTACACCTTC. Residues: CASRGDRNANYGYTF.

This chain links TRBV11-2 with TRBJ2-3, with D possibly TRBD2 on 8 matching bases. The germline V and J ends were trimmed by 5 bases and 4 bases, with 19 bases remaining between them. The CDR3 contains 16 residues. Germline V gene sequence: CDR1 SGHAT, CDR2 FQNNGV. The CDR3 bases are TGTGCCAGCAGCCCGCCGGGAGGGGGCCGTGCAGATACGCAGTATTTT. Translation gives CASSPPGGGRADTQYF.

This chain uses TRBV18 with TRBJ1-2; D is undetermined. CDR1 is KGHSH and CDR2 is LQKENI in the germline V gene. The germline V and J ends were trimmed by 3 bases and 5 bases, with 16 bases remaining between them. This CDR3 is 15 amino acids long. The CDR3 nucleotides read TGTGCCAGCTCACCGGCCGCGAAGGGAGAGTATGGCTACACCTTC. Residues: CASSPAAKGEYGYTF. Supplemented by reference TRBV18 and TRBJ1-2, the full variable domain reads NAGVMQNPRHLVRRRGQEARLRCSPMKGHSHVYWYRQLPEEGLKFMVYLQKENIIDESGMPKERFSAEFPKEGPSILRIQQVVRGDSAAYFCASSPAAKGEYGYTFGSGTRLTVV.

This clone was observed once. One junction end disagrees with the germline gene, perhaps due to a read error. The V gene is TRBV5-1, the J gene TRBJ2-5; TRBD2 is a possible D gene (5 bases). The CDR3 consists of 15 residues. The germline V gene has CDR1 SGHRS and CDR2 YFSETQ. The CDR3 region has the DNA TGCGCCAGCAGCTTGAACCTAGCTTCACAAGAGATCCAGTACTTC. It specifies CASSLNLASQEIQYF.